This is a list of T cell receptor beta chains from one sample in a study of radiation and T cells in renal cell carcinoma. Sequenced by immunoSEQ multiplex PCR; TCRdb stores in-frame clones only, minus some. The table includes roughly 100,000 clones, more than 65% detected once. Material: blood, obtained from a patient whose treatment included radiotherapy and nephrectomy. The receptors originated from a man between 60 and 70 years old with renal cell carcinoma. Both conserved end residues are part of each CDR3. A D gene is named only where the DNA matches it firmly.

j_call: TRBJ1-4
v_call: TRBV2
d_call: -
cdr3_aa: CASSDLPGEKLFF
cdr3_nt: TGTGCCAGCAGTGACCTCCCGGGGGAAAAACTGTTTTTT

j_call: TRBJ2-2
v_call: TRBV5-4
d_call: TRBD2
cdr3_aa: CASSLGSGRSGELFF
cdr3_nt: TGTGCCAGCAGCTTGGGTAGCGGGAGGTCCGGGGAGCTGTTTTTT

j_call: TRBJ2-7
v_call: TRBV6-5
d_call: -
cdr3_aa: CASSPRGGGYEQYF
cdr3_nt: TGTGCCAGCAGTCCCCGTGGAGGGGGATACGAGCAGTACTTC

j_call: TRBJ2-5
v_call: TRBV7-7
d_call: TRBD1
cdr3_aa: CASSPDRGFRYQETQYF
cdr3_nt: TGTGCCAGCAGTCCGGACAGGGGCTTCCGGTACCAAGAGACCCAGTACTTC

j_call: TRBJ2-1
v_call: TRBV27
d_call: TRBD1
cdr3_aa: CASSPGQGDNEQFF
cdr3_nt: TGTGCCAGTTCTCCGGGGCAGGGGGACAATGAGCAGTTCTTC

j_call: TRBJ2-7
v_call: TRBV29-1
d_call: -
cdr3_aa: CSVTGTYEQYF
cdr3_nt: TGCAGCGTTACAGGGACCTACGAGCAGTACTTC

j_call: TRBJ2-7
v_call: TRBV4-1
d_call: -
cdr3_aa: CASSQDLGYEQYF
cdr3_nt: TGCGCCAGCAGCCAAGATTTGGGGTACGAGCAGTACTTC

j_call: TRBJ2-3
v_call: TRBV4-2
d_call: TRBD2
cdr3_aa: CASSQEGEREKSSNTDTQYF
cdr3_nt: TGTGCCAGCAGCCAAGAAGGGGAGCGGGAGAAATCTTCTAACACAGATACGCAGTATTTT

j_call: TRBJ2-1
v_call: TRBV18
d_call: -
cdr3_aa: CASSPTSYGSYNEQFF
cdr3_nt: TGTGCCAGCTCACCGACTTCCTACGGTTCCTACAATGAGCAGTTCTTC

j_call: TRBJ2-7
v_call: TRBV6-1
d_call: -
cdr3_aa: CASKKRSGAGEQYF
cdr3_nt: TGTGCCAGCAAAAAAAGATCGGGGGCCGGAGAGCAGTACTTC

j_call: TRBJ2-1
v_call: TRBV10-3
d_call: -
cdr3_aa: CAISGLDGNEQFF
cdr3_nt: TGTGCCATCAGTGGCCTTGATGGGAATGAGCAGTTCTTC

j_call: TRBJ2-5
v_call: TRBV28
d_call: -
cdr3_aa: CASIPTRAGAETQYF
cdr3_nt: TGTGCCAGCATCCCCACCAGGGCAGGGGCAGAGACCCAGTACTTC